This passage covers 20 T cell receptor beta chains from one sample sequenced in a study of blood T cell repertoires in COVID-19. Produced via immunoSEQ multiplex PCR; TCRdb's table is partial and in-frame only. Of some 220,000 clones listed, about 83% are singletons. The source material was peripheral blood. These receptors were taken from a woman between 25 and 40 years old with COVID-19, enrolled during active disease.

This chain uses TRBV6-2 or TRBV6-3 with TRBJ1-2, with D uncertain. The CDR3 sequence is 12 residues long. Germline V gene sequence: CDR1 MNHEY, CDR2 SVGEGT. V was cut by 2 bases and J by 4 bases, with 5 bases left in between. The CDR3, as DNA: TGTGCCAGCAGTTACGTCTCCTATGGCTACACCTTC. This sequence encodes CASSYVSYGYTF.

The chain uses TRBV5-8 and TRBJ1-5; D is unresolved. Trimming removed 7 bases at V and 4 bases at J, with 12 bases between. Germline V gene lookup returns CDR1 SGHTS and CDR2 YDEGEE. The CDR3 sequence is 13 residues long. CDR3 DNA sequence: TGTGCCAGCCCATCGGGAGCAAATCAGCCCCAGCATTTT. It yields the protein CASPSGANQPQHF.

V is TRBV19 and J is TRBJ2-2; 9 bases are a match to TRBD1. The CDR3 is made up of 18 amino acids. CDR1 LNHDA and CDR2 SQIVND come from the germline V gene (reference sequence). With V trimmed by 4 bases and J by 3 bases, 12 bases remained unmatched. CDR3 residues: CASSRPRTGGAYTGELFF. The CDR3 nucleotides are TGTGCCAGTAGTAGACCTAGAACAGGGGGCGCGTACACCGGGGAGCTGTTTTTT.

The chain has TRBV27 and TRBJ1-2; a weak D match, TRBD1 (5 bases). V lost 6 bases to trimming and J lost 0 bases, with 11 bases between them. CDR1 is MNHEY, CDR2 SMNVEV, per germline (reference sequence). The CDR3 consists of 14 residues. The CDR3 region is CASRITGANYGYTF. CDR3 nucleotide sequence: TGTGCCAGCAGAATCACAGGCGCTAACTATGGCTACACCTTC.

The chain carries TRBV5-1 and TRBJ2-3; TRBD2 agrees at 14 bases. Germline trimming cut 3 bases from V and 5 bases from J; bases unmatched to any gene: 8. CDR1 and CDR2 (germline): SGHRS, YFSETQ. The CDR3 has 17 amino acids. The CDR3 sequence is CASSSTSGGAEGDTQYF. The CDR3 bases are TGCGCCAGCAGCTCGACTAGCGGGGGGGCCGAAGGAGATACGCAGTATTTT.

This rearrangement joins TRBV19 to TRBJ2-2; 7 bases agree with TRBD2. J was trimmed by 0 bases and V by 4 bases; bases with no gene match: 14. The CDR3 has 19 amino acids. Looked up from germline, CDR1 is LNHDA and CDR2 is SQIVND (reference sequence). Written as DNA, the CDR3 is TGTGCCAGTAGTACCTATGGGAGGGCCCCACCAACGAACACCGGGGAGCTGTTTTTT. Encoded protein: CASSTYGRAPPTNTGELFF.

The CDR3: CSVDRGSSYEQYF. The CDR3 nucleotides are TGCAGCGTTGACAGGGGAAGCTCCTACGAGCAGTACTTC. This chain uses TRBV29-1 with TRBJ2-7; a weak D match, TRBD1 (6 bases). The CDR3 has 13 residues. Germline V gives CDR1 SQVTM, CDR2 ANQGSEA. V was shortened by 3 bases and J by 0 bases, with 9 bases between the two germline ends.

J is TRBJ1-1 and V is TRBV6-5; weak D call: TRBD1 (5 bases). The CDR3 spans 11 residues. V lost 5 bases, J lost 4 bases, and 5 bases lay in between. CDR1 and CDR2 from the germline V gene are MNHEY and SVGAGI. CDR3 nucleotides: TGTGCCAGCAGTCAGGGCACTGAAGCTTTCTTT. Translating it yields CASSQGTEAFF.

In nucleotides, the CDR3 is TGTGCCAGCAGCCCGACAGGGGATGGCGGTCAGCCCCAGCATTTT. Its translation is CASSPTGDGGQPQHF. This rearrangement joins TRBV9 to TRBJ1-5; TRBD1 matches 8 bases. Per germline, CDR1 SGDLS and CDR2 YYNGEE. V lost 4 bases and J lost 6; bases outside the gene matches: 9. The CDR3 runs to 15 residues.

The chain is built from TRBV5-4 and TRBJ2-2, with 8 bases that match TRBD2. Unmatched junction bases numbered 5, after V lost 1 base and J lost 3 bases. The CDR3 covers 16 residues. Germline CDR1 and CDR2: SGHNT and YYREEE (reference sequence). For the CDR3, the DNA is TGTGCCAGCAGCTTGCAGGGACTAGGAGACACCGGGGAGCTGTTTTTT. Amino acids: CASSLQGLGDTGELFF.

V is TRBV6-2 or TRBV6-3 and J is TRBJ2-7; TRBD2 is a possible D gene (5 bases). The germline CDR1 and CDR2 sequences are MNHEY and SVGEGT. The CDR3 is 13 residues long. The V end lost 2 bases, the J end lost 6 bases, and 11 bases lay between the germline ends. Here the CDR3 reads CASSYGPTSEQYF. The CDR3 bases are TGTGCCAGCAGTTACGGGCCTACTAGCGAGCAGTACTTC.

V gene TRBV7-3 combines with J gene TRBJ1-1, with a tentative D call TRBD1 (6 bases). CDR1 SGHTA and CDR2 FQGTGA come from the germline V gene. Trimming removed 3 bases at V and 0 bases at J, with 8 bases between. The CDR3 runs to 14 residues. The CDR3 DNA follows: TGTGCCAGCAGCTTGGACAGAATGAACACTGAAGCTTTCTTT. It encodes CASSLDRMNTEAFF.

The gene calls are TRBV27 and TRBJ1-2, with D possibly being TRBD1 (6 bases). This CDR3 spans 15 amino acids. CDR1 MNHEY and CDR2 SMNVEV come from the germline V gene (reference sequence). Trimming removed 6 bases at V and 5 bases at J, with 19 bases between. CDR3 protein: CASSPLPGGAYGYTF. CDR3 in DNA: TGTGCCAGCAGCCCTCTCCCGGGGGGGGCATATGGCTACACCTTC.

V gene TRBV28 combines with J gene TRBJ2-7; possible D gene TRBD1, 5 bases. V dropped 7 bases and J dropped 3 bases, with 13 bases sitting between them. The CDR3 totals 13 residues. The germline V gene encodes CDR1 MDHEN and CDR2 SYDVKM. The CDR3 DNA is TGTGCCAGCACCCTCAGGCAGGGCTACGAGCAGTACTTC. Protein: CASTLRQGYEQYF.

This chain connects TRBV5-4 to TRBJ2-7; 9 bases agree with TRBD2. Germline CDR1 and CDR2: SGHNT and YYREEE (reference sequence). This CDR3 has 15 residues. V trimming: 4 bases; J trimming: 2 bases; junction bases outside the gene matches: 7. The CDR3 DNA reads TGTGCCAGCAGCCTGAGACTAGCGGACCCCTACGAGCAGTACTTC. Protein product: CASSLRLADPYEQYF. The variable domain in full, completed from reference TRBV5-4 and TRBJ2-7, reads ETGVTQSPTHLIKTRGQQVTLRCSSQSGHNTVSWYQQALGQGPQFIFQYYREEENGRGNFPPRFSGLQFPNYSSELNVNALELDDSALYLCASSLRLADPYEQYFGPGTRLTVT.

This chain joins TRBV6-2 or TRBV6-3 and TRBJ1-1; D perhaps matches TRBD1 (6 bases). CDR1 and CDR2 (germline): MNHEY, SVGEGT. V was clipped by 6 bases and J by 4 bases, with 15 bases between them. This CDR3 has 14 residues. The CDR3 coding sequence is TGTGCCAGCAGCCGACGGGGGGCCGTCACTGAAGCTTTCTTT. This encodes CASSRRGAVTEAFF.

V usage is TRBV7-9 and J usage is TRBJ1-2; D might be TRBD1 (5 bases). V lost 3 bases and J 7 bases, leaving 9 bases between the germline ends. Germline CDR1 is SEHNR and CDR2 is FQNEAQ (reference sequence). The CDR3 covers 12 residues. The CDR3 loop reads CASSFDSGGYTF. The CDR3 nucleotides are TGTGCCAGCAGCTTTGACAGTGGTGGCTACACCTTC. The whole variable domain, remainder taken from reference TRBV7-9 and TRBJ1-2, is DTGVSQNPRHKITKRGQNVTFRCDPISEHNRLYWYRQTLGQGPEFLTYFQNEAQLEKSRLLSDRFSAERPKGSFSTLEIQRTEQGDSAMYLCASSFDSGGYTFGSGTRLTVV.

The genes are TRBV6-1 and TRBJ2-5; D might be TRBD1 (6 bases). CDR1 is MNHNS, CDR2 SASEGT, per germline. The V gene lost 0 bases and the J gene lost 2 bases, with 16 bases spanning the gap. The CDR3 is 17 amino acids. The CDR3 sequence is CASSEAQDSEVQETQYF. The CDR3 nucleotides are TGTGCCAGCAGTGAAGCGCAGGACAGTGAGGTACAAGAGACCCAGTACTTC.

This rearrangement joins TRBV4-1 to TRBJ1-2, with 10 bases matching TRBD1. CDR1 is MGHRA, CDR2 YSYEKL, per germline. This CDR3 has 14 amino acids. Trimming at V came to 3 bases and at J to 8 bases, leaving 6 bases not matched to a gene. CDR3 nucleotide sequence: TGCGCCAGCAGCCACCCGGGACAGGGGAGCGGCTACACCTTC. It yields the protein CASSHPGQGSGYTF.

The chain is built from TRBV19 and TRBJ2-7, with TRBD2 matching 8 bases. Germline loops: CDR1 LNHDA, CDR2 SQIVND (reference sequence). CDR3 length: 15 residues. The V gene end was trimmed by 6 bases and the J gene end by 0 bases; junction bases not matched to a gene: 7. CDR3 DNA: TGTGCCAGTAGCCCCGAGACTAGCGCCTCCTACGAGCAGTACTTC. It encodes CASSPETSASYEQYF.